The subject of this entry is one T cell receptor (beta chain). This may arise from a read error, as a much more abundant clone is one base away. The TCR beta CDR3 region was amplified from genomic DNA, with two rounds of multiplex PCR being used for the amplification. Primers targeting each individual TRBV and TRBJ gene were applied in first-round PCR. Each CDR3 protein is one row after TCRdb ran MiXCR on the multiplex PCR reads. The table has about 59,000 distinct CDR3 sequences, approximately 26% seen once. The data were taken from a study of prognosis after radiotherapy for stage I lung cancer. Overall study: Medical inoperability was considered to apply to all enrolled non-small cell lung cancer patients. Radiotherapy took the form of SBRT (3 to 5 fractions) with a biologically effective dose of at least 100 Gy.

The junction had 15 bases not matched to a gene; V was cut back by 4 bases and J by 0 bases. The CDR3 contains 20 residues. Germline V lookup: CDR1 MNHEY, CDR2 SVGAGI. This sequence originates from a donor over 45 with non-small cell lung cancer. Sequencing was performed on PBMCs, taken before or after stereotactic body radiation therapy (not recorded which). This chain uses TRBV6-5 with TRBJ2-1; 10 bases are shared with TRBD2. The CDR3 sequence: CASSSLCSGGRSSSYNEQFF. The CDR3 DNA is TGTGCCAGCAGTTCCCTGTGTAGCGGGGGGCGAAGTAGCTCCTACAATGAGCAGTTCTTC.